The rows below give T cell receptor beta chains drawn from one sample of a study of neurological immune-mediated disorders. TCRdb processed the 5' RACE reads anew with MiXCR; each CDR3 protein has one entry. The data contain roughly 56,000 distinct CDR3 sequences, about an eighth of them singletons. Input material: PBMCs. These TCRs come from a man aged 60 to 75 in good health. Each CDR3 is given with its conserved first and last residue. The order of the fields is V gene, J gene, CDR3 length, D gene, CDR3 protein. A D gene is named only where the DNA matches it firmly.

>TRBV19|TRBJ1-1|15|NA
CASSTRQVVNTEAFF
>TRBV3-1|TRBJ2-7|13|NA
CASSQGSPHEQYF
>TRBV20-1|TRBJ1-1|17|TRBD1
CSAGREGAIYSSAEAFF
>TRBV7-2|TRBJ2-3|16|TRBD2
CASSVLAGGALDTQYF
>TRBV5-1|TRBJ1-1|15|TRBD1
CASSLFDRVGTEAFF
>TRBV7-2|TRBJ2-7|18|TRBD2
CASSSGLAGGALSYEQYF
>TRBV20-1|TRBJ2-5|12|NA
CSAGLGVETQYF
>TRBV5-5|TRBJ2-3|13|NA
CASSLETKDTQYF
>TRBV24-1|TRBJ2-3|17|TRBD2
CATPPATSGGTPDTQYF
>TRBV7-2|TRBJ1-5|15|NA
CASSLGGLGNQPQHF
>TRBV29-1|TRBJ2-7|12|TRBD1
CSVGVRGYEQYF
>TRBV19|TRBJ1-5|15|NA
CASIEGGGGNQPQHF
>TRBV7-3|TRBJ1-2|13|TRBD1
CASSPTGGYGYTF
>TRBV12-3/TRBV12-4|TRBJ2-3|12|NA
CASSLRGDTQYF
>TRBV7-2|TRBJ1-5|16|NA
CASSPGALGGNQPQHF
>TRBV7-2|TRBJ2-1|14|NA
CASSLGVGQHEQFF
>TRBV5-6|TRBJ2-1|16|TRBD1
CASSFFRGTAPNEQFF
>TRBV14|TRBJ1-1|13|NA
CASSPSLKTEAFF
>TRBV7-2|TRBJ1-1|14|NA
CASSLRTANTEAFF
>TRBV20-1|TRBJ2-1|15|NA
CSASPGTYIYNEQFF
>TRBV7-2|TRBJ2-1|17|NA
CASSLGYWGAEGNEQFF
>TRBV20-1|TRBJ2-1|18|TRBD2
CSAPPQSKRGGLAYEQFF
>TRBV9|TRBJ2-1|15|NA
CASSPPSLQGNEQFF
>TRBV29-1|TRBJ2-2|16|TRBD1
CSAVTGGGPSTGELFF
>TRBV18|TRBJ2-1|13|NA
CASSLPGYNEQFF
>TRBV20-1|TRBJ2-3|15|TRBD1
CSARARRTGGDTQYF
>TRBV7-2|TRBJ1-1|14|NA
CASSLGQANTEAFF
>TRBV20-1|TRBJ1-5|15|TRBD1
CSARYGDRDNQPQHF
>TRBV20-1|TRBJ1-4|18|TRBD1
CSARKAPGQGAANEKLFF
>TRBV10-2|TRBJ2-3|13|NA
CASIVGPGDTQYF
>TRBV7-2|TRBJ2-1|15|TRBD1
CASSSQGQTLNEQFF
>TRBV9|TRBJ2-2|17|NA
CASSVGAGTVNTGELFF
>TRBV4-1|TRBJ1-6|12|NA
CASSQGPSPLHF
>TRBV5-1|TRBJ2-7|15|NA
CASSLGPSASYEQYF
>TRBV5-1|TRBJ2-5|16|NA
CASSSRLIQGRDTQYF
>TRBV7-9|TRBJ1-6|14|NA
CASSSPWPRPPLHF
>TRBV7-2|TRBJ2-2|18|NA
CASSLRDRLELGAGELFF
>TRBV5-1|TRBJ2-2|16|NA
CASSLAGTLNTGELFF
>TRBV7-2|TRBJ1-5|14|NA
CASTAGGGNQPQHF
>TRBV6-4|TRBJ2-3|14|TRBD1
CASSDGQGADTQYF
>TRBV6-6|TRBJ1-2|15|NA
CASSYSSGRNYGYTF
>TRBV5-1|TRBJ1-4|15|TRBD1
CASSSQGQGSEKLFF
>TRBV5-1|TRBJ2-1|15|NA
CASSSGQSVSHEQFF
>TRBV19|TRBJ1-2|14|NA
CVSSEGMGPTGYTF
>TRBV7-9|TRBJ2-7|19|TRBD2
CASSLEVGLAGDSSYEQYF
>TRBV18|TRBJ1-1|16|NA
CASSPNRADHNTEAFF
>TRBV5-5|TRBJ1-1|15|NA
CASSLYEGGYTEAFF
>TRBV2|TRBJ1-6|13|NA
CASRVERDSPLHF
>TRBV9|TRBJ2-3|16|TRBD1
CASSGEGGQGTDTQYF
>TRBV7-9|TRBJ1-2|15|TRBD1
CASSNRDRGGYGYTF
>TRBV7-2|TRBJ1-2|14|NA
CASNSRQGSYGYTF
>TRBV12-3/TRBV12-4|TRBJ1-2|14|NA
CASSLGGVFYGYTF
>TRBV29-1|TRBJ2-3|13|NA
CSQGDRAPDTQYF
>TRBV12-3/TRBV12-4|TRBJ1-4|15|TRBD1
CASRYTGTGYEKLFF
>TRBV6-1|TRBJ2-3|17|NA
CASSGRTSNKFTDTQYF
>TRBV19|TRBJ2-4|15|NA
CASSDSGLAKNIQYF
>TRBV6-5|TRBJ2-1|16|TRBD2
CASSYSLGGGAFEQFF
>TRBV18|TRBJ1-5|14|TRBD1
CASSPDRVVQPQHF
>TRBV20-1|TRBJ1-2|13|NA
CSARRLDYYGYTF
>TRBV7-3|TRBJ2-1|16|NA
CASSLGPGQRGREQFF